The 16 T cell receptor beta chains reported below all come from one sample, sequenced in a study of a mutant IDH1 vaccine in newly diagnosed glioma. The table came from immunoSEQ multiplex PCR; TCRdb's copy has only in-frame clones and leaves some out. The sample includes some 120,000 clones, around 80% of them seen just once. The sample's time point: week 11, during vaccination. Vaccination comprised doses that each held 300 ug of mutant IDH1 20-mer peptide, plus topical imiquimod. Which antigens these TCRs recognize remains unknown. Specimen: PBMCs, collected from a glioma patient whose treatment included an IDH1 peptide vaccine. These receptors were collected from a man aged 35-49 years with glioma.

The genes are TRBV10-1 and TRBJ1-1; no clear D gene. Germline V lookup: CDR1 WNHNN, CDR2 SYGVQD (reference sequence). The CDR3 sequence is 12 residues long. Trimming removed 3 bases at V and 4 bases at J, with 6 bases between. The CDR3 DNA sequence: TGCGCCAGCAGTGATCTCCCCACTGAAGCTTTCTTT. It codes for CASSDLPTEAFF.

This chain uses TRBV7-9 with TRBJ2-4; unclear D gene. The CDR3 runs 15 residues. V was cut by 1 base and J by 3 bases, with 10 bases left in between. Germline V gene sequence: CDR1 SEHNR, CDR2 FQNEAQ (reference sequence). CDR3 amino acids: CASSLVSSLKNIQYF. The CDR3 DNA follows: TGTGCCAGCAGCTTAGTTTCATCCCTCAAAAACATTCAGTACTTC.

The chain couples TRBV5-1 to TRBJ2-7, with D perhaps TRBD1 or TRBD2 (6 bases each). V lost 1 base, J lost 6 bases, and 14 bases lay in between. The germline CDR1 and CDR2 sequences are SGHRS and YFSETQ. This CDR3 contains 14 residues. Written as DNA, the CDR3 is TGCGCCAGCAGCTTGCCCGGGGGCAGCGGCGAGCAGTACTTC. This encodes CASSLPGGSGEQYF.

This chain uses TRBV6-1 with TRBJ1-2; 12 bases agree with TRBD1. This CDR3 is 16 amino acids long. With V trimmed by 0 bases and J by 7 bases, 6 bases remained unmatched. Germline loops: CDR1 MNHNS, CDR2 SASEGT. CDR3 coding DNA: TGTGCCAGCAGTGAAGCGGCCGGGACAGGGGGCTTTGGCTACACCTTC. As protein: CASSEAAGTGGFGYTF.

This clone was seen a few times. The J gene is TRBJ2-2, the V gene TRBV5-1; unclear D gene. V lost 1 base to trimming and J lost 6 bases, with 7 bases between them. The CDR3 covers 13 residues. Germline values: CDR1 SGHRS, CDR2 YFSETQ. Here the CDR3 reads CASSLSLSGELFF. CDR3 nucleotides: TGCGCCAGCAGCTTGTCACTTTCCGGGGAGCTGTTTTTT. Full variable domain (remainder filled in from reference TRBV5-1 and TRBJ2-2): KAGVTQTPRYLIKTRGQQVTLSCSPISGHRSVSWYQQTPGQGLQFLFEYFSETQRNKGNFPGRFSGRQFSNSRSEMNVSTLELGDSALYLCASSLSLSGELFFGEGSRLTVL.

This chain uses TRBV4-2 with TRBJ2-7; 11 bases agree with TRBD1. Germline lookup yields CDR1 LGHNA and CDR2 YNFKEQ. J lost 2 bases, V lost 2 bases, and 5 bases had no gene match. The CDR3 extends over 16 amino acids. CDR3 in DNA: TGTGCCAGCAGCCAAACAGGACAGGGGGCCACCTACGAGCAGTACTTC. Its protein product is CASSQTGQGATYEQYF.

J is TRBJ1-1 and V is TRBV19; 7 bases line up with TRBD1. The CDR3 totals 14 residues. After removal of 6 bases from V and 1 base from J, the junction contained 5 bases not matched to a gene. The V gene's germline CDR1 is LNHDA and CDR2 SQIVND (reference sequence). The CDR3 nucleotides read TGTGCCAGTAGAACCGGGACAGAGAACACTGAAGCTTTCTTT. Protein sequence: CASRTGTENTEAFF.

This clone was seen just once. The J gene is TRBJ1-2, the V gene TRBV10-3; D not certain. There are 15 residues in the CDR3. Germline V gene data show CDR1 as ENHRY and CDR2 as SYGVKD. V lost 2 bases and J 1 base, leaving 11 bases between the germline ends. The DNA of the CDR3 is TGTGCCATCAGTGAGATAGTGGGTAATAACTATGGCTACACCTTC. Residues: CAISEIVGNNYGYTF.

This clone has only a few counts. The rearrangement joins TRBV5-1 to TRBJ2-4; 8 bases line up with TRBD1. CDR1 and CDR2 from the germline V gene are SGHRS and YFSETQ. Trimming removed 3 bases from V and 0 bases from J; junction bases left unmatched: 8. The CDR3 spans 17 residues. This chain's CDR3 is CASSSTQGDLAKNIQYF. CDR3 in DNA: TGCGCCAGCAGCTCTACACAGGGGGACCTAGCCAAAAACATTCAGTACTTC.

The rearrangement links TRBV11-2 to TRBJ2-1; 8 nucleotides align to TRBD2. The junction had 0 bases not matched to a gene; V was cut back by 1 base and J by 4 bases. This CDR3 region has 14 residues. Per germline, CDR1 SGHAT and CDR2 FQNNGV. The CDR3 DNA follows: TGTGCCAGCAGCTTAGCGGGAGGGTACAATGAGCAGTTCTTC. It yields the protein CASSLAGGYNEQFF.

J is TRBJ1-1 and V is TRBV2; D might be TRBD1 (5 bases). V lost 5 bases and J 1 base, leaving 11 bases between the germline ends. This CDR3 comprises 14 residues. Germline V gene lookup returns CDR1 SNHLY and CDR2 FYNNEI. The CDR3 nucleotides are TGTGCCAGCAGTAGCCGGGACTGGAACACTGAAGCTTTCTTT. Its translation is CASSSRDWNTEAFF.

The table lists this clone with a count of one. The V call is TRBV7-2, the J call TRBJ2-5; possibly TRBD1 for D (5 bases). The CDR3 consists of 13 residues. V lost 1 base and J 6 bases, leaving 9 bases between the germline ends. Germline assignment: CDR1 SGHTA and CDR2 FQGNSA. The chain's CDR3 is CASSLGQTKTQYF. Written as DNA, the CDR3 is TGTGCCAGCAGCTTAGGACAGACAAAGACCCAGTACTTC.

The chain couples TRBV6-6 to TRBJ2-5; weak D call: TRBD2 (5 bases). The CDR3 sequence is 12 residues long. Germline V lookup: CDR1 MNHNY, CDR2 SVGAGI (reference sequence). V gave up 5 bases and J gave up 11 bases, with 15 bases separating them. The CDR3 loop is CASSPGLGEQYF. For the CDR3, the DNA is TGTGCCAGCAGTCCCGGCCTTGGGGAGCAGTACTTC.

The rearrangement uses TRBV5-1 and TRBJ1-4; the D is unclear. The germline V gene encodes CDR1 SGHRS and CDR2 YFSETQ. The CDR3 length is 15 residues. V was pared by 0 bases and J by 3 bases, with 9 bases between. CDR3 loop: CASSLGVQANEKLFF. CDR3 coding DNA: TGCGCCAGCAGCTTGGGAGTTCAGGCTAATGAAAAACTGTTTTTT.

V usage is TRBV7-9 and J usage is TRBJ2-7; D remains unclear. The germline V and J ends were trimmed by 3 bases and 0 bases, with 6 bases remaining between them. Germline V gene sequence: CDR1 SEHNR, CDR2 FQNEAQ (reference sequence). CDR3 size: 13 residues. The chain's CDR3 is CASSFEVSYEQYF. The CDR3 nucleotides are TGTGCCAGCAGCTTCGAGGTCTCCTACGAGCAGTACTTC.

V and J are TRBV10-3 and TRBJ2-7; 12 bases line up with TRBD2. Germline V gives CDR1 ENHRY, CDR2 SYGVKD. This CDR3 is built from 15 residues. V lost 8 bases to trimming and J lost 2 bases; unmatched junction nucleotides: 7. The CDR3, as DNA: TGTGCCATCGGTGGACTAGCGGGACCTGCCTACGAGCAGTACTTC. This translates into CAIGGLAGPAYEQYF.